This entry is about one T cell receptor (beta chain). No antigen is known for it. The CDR3 length is 11 residues. Trimming left V 6 bases short and J 3 bases short, with 8 bases between. Germline V gives CDR1 DFQATT, CDR2 SNEGSKA (reference sequence). The data belong to a study of cytomegalovirus exposure and HLA in healthy donors. It was with 60 Vbeta and 13 Jbeta primers that the PCR ran. Measured with immunoSEQ multiplex PCR; TCRdb has only the in-frame clones, and not every one. There are about 83,000 clones in the sample, with about 3.8% held by the top ten. Study outcomes and limitations: According to a later analysis, donors in an Asian-associated ancestry cluster reportedly had fewer N-insertions than the roughly 670-donor mean. In vitro assays verified that three CMV-associated chains recognized CMV antigens specifically. Per a prior analysis, the majority of TCR beta V segments were productive roughly 87% or roughly 30% of the time. A cluster of highly shared sequence variants was likely a sequencing artifact.

The rearrangement uses TRBV20-1 and TRBJ1-1; unclear D gene. Sequenced input: PBMCs. This receptor was taken from a man aged 18 to 35 in good health and CMV-seropositive. Here the CDR3 reads CSAERYTEAFF. The CDR3 nucleotides read TGCAGTGCCGAGAGGTACACTGAAGCTTTCTTT.